The present TCR beta chain was sequenced within a study of blood T cells in healthy people across ages. Whole-study results and caveats: It was not known whether donors were CMV positive (a possible confounder of expanded clonotype changes).

Using a J-beta primer mix together with a sample-barcoded 5' primer, a second PCR was run for roughly 6 to 12 cycles. One entry per CDR3 protein results from TCRdb running MiXCR on the 5' RACE reads. The data contain about 970,000 distinct CDR3 sequences, roughly half of them singletons. Regarding this clonotype: The target antigen is unknown.

At least 6.5 million PBMCs were isolated per sample. V dropped 3 bases and J dropped 2 bases, with 8 bases sitting between them. CDR3 length: 14 amino acids. Germline CDR1 is ENHRY and CDR2 is SYGVKD. V is TRBV10-3 and J is TRBJ1-5, with unresolved D. Input material: blood. The receptor's source is a woman aged 55-69 years in good health. The CDR3 coding sequence is TGTGCCATCAGTGAAGGGCAGCGCAATCAGCCCCAGCATTTT. Protein sequence: CAISEGQRNQPQHF.